The 8 T cell receptor beta chains listed next were all sequenced from one sample in a study of blood T cell repertoires in COVID-19. The repertoire was sequenced with immunoSEQ multiplex PCR; TCRdb's copy has only in-frame clones and lacks some. The sample consists of some 350,000 clones, 89% of them appearing once. Sequenced sample: peripheral blood. The receptors stem from a woman in her 30s with COVID-19, enrolled during active disease.

The rearrangement links TRBV21-1 to TRBJ2-7; the table's D call of TRBD1 was not tested on the DNA. TRBV21-1 is assigned pseudogene status. This CDR3 has 13 residues. Here the CDR3 reads CASSKNRGWEQYV. The CDR3 nucleotides read TGTGCCAGCAGCAAAAACAGGGGCTGGGAGCAGTACGTC.

The chain carries TRBV10-3 and TRBJ1-2; 7 nucleotides align to TRBD1. Germline values: CDR1 ENHRY, CDR2 SYGVKD. The CDR3 covers 14 residues. V shed 5 bases and J 4 bases; nucleotides not matched to a gene: 7. DNA for the CDR3: TGTGCCATCAGTATGGGGGGACAGCCCTATGGCTACACCTTC. It translates to CAISMGGQPYGYTF.

The J gene is TRBJ1-2, the V gene TRBV27; D unresolved. This CDR3 comprises 17 residues. Trimming left V 0 bases short and J 5 bases short, with 19 bases between. Germline loops: CDR1 MNHEY, CDR2 SMNVEV (reference sequence). CDR3 sequence reads: CASSLSWEWVLRYGYTF. CDR3 nucleotide sequence: TGTGCCAGCAGTTTATCTTGGGAGTGGGTACTAAGATATGGCTACACCTTC.

The chain recombines TRBV4-1 with TRBJ1-6, with 10 bases fitting TRBD1. The junction had 10 bases not matched to a gene; V was cut back by 1 base and J by 10 bases. Germline assignment: CDR1 MGHRA and CDR2 YSYEKL. There are 17 residues in the CDR3. The chain's CDR3 is CASSQAPGTGDRSPLHF. The DNA of the CDR3 is TGCGCCAGCAGCCAAGCCCCGGGGACAGGGGATAGATCACCCCTCCACTTT.

The chain has TRBV5-4 and TRBJ2-7; 13 bases are a match to TRBD2. CDR3 length: 17 amino acids. Unmatched junction bases numbered 10, after V lost 0 bases and J lost 7 bases. CDR1 and CDR2 from the germline V gene are SGHNT and YYREEE (reference sequence). CDR3 sequence reads: CASSLDLGLAGDSEQYV. CDR3 sequence (DNA): TGTGCCAGCAGCTTGGATTTAGGACTAGCGGGGGATTCGGAGCAGTACGTC.

The chain employs TRBV19 and TRBJ1-2; a weak D match, TRBD1 (6 bases). Trimming took off 6 bases at V and 3 bases at J, with 11 bases between the two ends. The CDR3 extends over 13 amino acids. Germline CDR1 reads LNHDA; CDR2 reads SQIVND (reference sequence). CDR3 residues: CASSPPGDYGYTF. CDR3 DNA: TGTGCCAGTAGCCCCCCAGGGGACTATGGCTACACCTTC.

The V and J genes are TRBV11-2 and TRBJ2-2, with a possible D match to TRBD1 (6 bases). This CDR3 comprises 13 residues. With 6 bases removed from V and 2 bases from J, the gap between germline ends came to 7 bases. Per germline, CDR1 SGHAT and CDR2 FQNNGV. In nucleotides, the CDR3 is TGTGCCAGCAGACAGGGTAACACCGGGGAGCTGTTTTTT. It encodes CASRQGNTGELFF. The complete variable domain, with remaining parts taken from reference TRBV11-2 and TRBJ2-2, reads EAGVAQSPRYKIIEKRQSVAFWCNPISGHATLYWYQQILGQGPKLLIQFQNNGVVDDSQLPKDRFSAERLKGVDSTLKIQPAKLEDSAVYLCASRQGNTGELFFGEGSRLTVL.

The V gene is TRBV10-2, the J gene TRBJ2-7, with a possible D match to TRBD1 (6 bases). Germline CDR1 and CDR2: WSHSY and SAAADI. V was pared by 7 bases and J by 4 bases, with 14 bases between. The CDR3 covers 13 residues. CDR3 protein: CASTQGQAYEQYF. The CDR3 coding sequence is TGCGCCAGCACCCAGGGACAAGCTTACGAGCAGTACTTC.